The 20 T cell receptor beta chains listed next were all sequenced from one sample in a study of shared clonotypes between healthy human individuals. The assay was immunoSEQ multiplex PCR, and TCRdb's table has in-frame clones only and misses some. The data contain over a million clones, around four fifths of them seen just once; the ten biggest clones take up less than 1.5%. Sequencing input: memory CD4+ T cells sorted from blood. Indicated subset: CD45RA-negative fraction. The receptors originated from a man younger than 35 in good health.

The chain recombines TRBV6-5 with TRBJ2-3; 7 positions agree with TRBD2. V lost 8 bases and J lost 0; bases outside the gene matches: 8. CDR1 MNHEY and CDR2 SVGAGI come from the germline V gene. This CDR3 is built from 15 residues. The CDR3 region has the DNA TGTGCCAGCCACAAGCGGGAAGGAAGCACAGATACGCAGTATTTT. Translating gives CASHKREGSTDTQYF.

As concerns this clone: The sample carries other DNA sequences with the same CDR3. The V gene is TRBV11-2, the J gene TRBJ1-1; D unresolved. The CDR3 loop spans 12 amino acids. Trimming left V 1 base short and J 8 bases short, with 8 bases between. Germline lookup yields CDR1 SGHAT and CDR2 FQNNGV. The CDR3: CASSLGVGEAFF. The CDR3 DNA sequence: TGTGCCAGCAGCTTAGGAGTGGGGGAAGCTTTCTTT.

This clone was detected many times. Different DNA sequences within this sample yield the same CDR3. This chain uses TRBV7-2 with TRBJ2-1; 10 bases fit TRBD2. CDR3 length equals 15 residues. Germline lookup yields CDR1 SGHTA and CDR2 FQGNSA. Trimming took 5 bases from V and 2 from J; bases not matched to a gene: 3. The CDR3 sequence: CASSPGLAAYNEQFF. CDR3 coding DNA: TGTGCCAGCAGCCCAGGACTAGCGGCCTACAATGAGCAGTTCTTC. Based on the CDR3 plus reference TRBV7-2 and TRBJ2-1, the full variable domain is GAGVSQSPSNKVTEKGKDVELRCDPISGHTALYWYRQSLGQGLEFLIYFQGNSAPDKSGLPSDRFSAERTGGSVSTLTIQRTQQEDSAVYLCASSPGLAAYNEQFFGPGTRLTVL.

In regard to this clone: At one of its ends the junction is not consistent with the germline gene, which may arise from a read error. The chain has TRBV7-7 and TRBJ2-3; the D gene is possibly TRBD2 (6 bases). The CDR3 is made up of 15 amino acids. Germline V gives CDR1 SSHAT, CDR2 FNYEAQ (reference sequence). CDR3: CASSKGLAGTDTQYF. The CDR3 nucleotides are TGTGCTAGCAGCAAGGGACTCGCAGGCACAGATACGCAGTATTTT.

The chain is built from TRBV28 and TRBJ1-2; tentative D call: TRBD1 (5 bases). Germline lookup yields CDR1 MDHEN and CDR2 SYDVKM. The CDR3 contains 13 residues. V was pared by 6 bases and J by 0 bases, with 8 bases between. Here the CDR3 reads CASRLGPNYGYTF. CDR3 sequence (DNA): TGTGCCAGCAGGCTGGGACCTAACTATGGCTACACCTTC.

On this clone: The sample carries other DNA sequences with the same CDR3. DNA for the CDR3: TGCAGCGTTCAACCGGGACAGGGGACTTACGAGCAGTACTTC. Its translation: CSVQPGQGTYEQYF. The chain recombines TRBV29-1 with TRBJ2-7; TRBD1 matches at 10 bases. V was pared by 5 bases and J by 4 bases, with 8 bases of the junction left unmatched. CDR3 size: 14 residues. The germline CDR1 and CDR2 sequences are SQVTM and ANQGSEA.

This chain joins TRBV5-6 and TRBJ1-1, with D tentatively TRBD1 (5 bases). Germline loops: CDR1 SGHDT, CDR2 YYEEEE. The CDR3 runs 14 residues. V lost 0 bases, J lost 10 bases, and 16 bases lay in between. The CDR3 region is CASSLGDSQVPAFF. The CDR3 DNA reads as TGTGCCAGCAGCTTGGGGGACTCACAGGTACCAGCTTTCTTT.

The V call is TRBV6-5, the J call TRBJ2-3; D unresolved. Germline-derived CDR1 and CDR2 are MNHEY and SVGAGI. V lost 6 bases and J 10 bases, leaving 17 bases between the germline ends. The length of the CDR3 is 13 residues. This chain's CDR3 is CASSGRLGSAQYF. In DNA, the CDR3 is TGTGCCAGCAGCGGAAGGTTAGGGTCAGCGCAGTATTTT.

The chain employs TRBV7-6 and TRBJ2-3; no definite D call. In germline, CDR1 is SGHVS, CDR2 FNYEAQ. With 0 bases removed from V and 4 bases from J, the gap between germline ends came to 2 bases. The CDR3 is 12 amino acids. CDR3 bases: TGTGCCAGCAGCTTAGCCCCAGATACGCAGTATTTT. Residues: CASSLAPDTQYF.

This chain joins TRBV15 and TRBJ2-3; no definite D call. V was cut by 2 bases and J by 5 bases, with 5 bases left in between. Per the germline V gene, CDR1 is LNHNV and CDR2 is YYDKDF (reference sequence). The CDR3 runs 12 residues. The CDR3 sequence: CATSRSLDTQYF. Here the CDR3 DNA reads TGTGCCACCAGCAGATCCCTAGATACGCAGTATTTT.

In DNA, the CDR3 is TGTGCCAGCTCACCACCTAGCGGGAGTAAGGGGACCCAGTACTTC. Residues: CASSPPSGSKGTQYF. This chain joins TRBV18 and TRBJ2-5; TRBD2 aligns across 9 bases. The junction had 6 bases not matched to a gene; V was cut back by 0 bases and J by 7 bases. This CDR3 has 15 amino acids. Germline V lookup: CDR1 KGHSH, CDR2 LQKENI.

The chain uses TRBV11-2 and TRBJ2-7, with 9 bases identical to TRBD2. CDR1 SGHAT and CDR2 FQNNGV come from the germline V gene. This CDR3 comprises 16 residues. With 3 bases clipped from V and 3 bases from J, the junction kept 9 bases outside the gene matches. The DNA of the CDR3 is TGTGCCAGCAGCTTCTATAGCGGGAGCCAACTCTACGAGCAGTACTTC. Translation gives CASSFYSGSQLYEQYF. Supplemented by reference TRBV11-2 and TRBJ2-7, the full variable domain reads EAGVAQSPRYKIIEKRQSVAFWCNPISGHATLYWYQQILGQGPKLLIQFQNNGVVDDSQLPKDRFSAERLKGVDSTLKIQPAKLEDSAVYLCASSFYSGSQLYEQYFGPGTRLTVT.

The gene calls are TRBV6-1 and TRBJ2-7, with 7 nucleotides matching TRBD1. The germline V gene has CDR1 MNHNS and CDR2 SASEGT. CDR3 length: 14 amino acids. Germline trimming cut 5 bases from V and 3 bases from J; bases unmatched to any gene: 7. The CDR3 here is CASSPDRVIYEQYF. Here the CDR3 DNA reads TGTGCCAGCAGTCCCGACAGGGTCATCTACGAGCAGTACTTC.

The chain is built from TRBV21-1 and TRBJ1-5. TRBV21-1 is designated a pseudogene. This CDR3 comprises 20 residues. CDR3 nucleotides: TGTGCCAGCAGCAAGGTCGTAAGCGGGGACTCCCGAGGGGACAATCAGCCCCAGCATTTT. Translating it yields CASSKVVSGDSRGDNQPQHF.

CDR3 amino acids: CASLTGLTGNTIYF. CDR3 nucleotides: TGTGCCAGCCTCACAGGGCTAACTGGAAACACCATATATTTT. The chain is built from TRBV6-1 and TRBJ1-3, with a weak D call TRBD1 (6 bases). With 8 bases removed from V and 2 bases from J, the gap between germline ends came to 13 bases. The CDR3 extends over 14 amino acids. Germline V CDR1 and CDR2: MNHNS, SASEGT.

J is TRBJ2-5 and V is TRBV30; 8 bases fit TRBD2. The CDR3 is 14 amino acids. From germline, CDR1 is GTSNPN and CDR2 SVGIG (reference sequence). V lost 5 bases to trimming and J lost 5 bases; unmatched junction nucleotides: 10. CDR3 loop: CAWEKSGRGETQYF. DNA of the CDR3: TGTGCCTGGGAAAAGAGCGGGAGAGGTGAGACCCAGTACTTC.

The chain combines TRBV19 with TRBJ1-1, with TRBD1 as a possible D gene (6 bases). The length of the CDR3 is 15 residues. The germline CDR1 and CDR2 sequences are LNHDA and SQIVND (reference sequence). Deletions cut 5 bases from V and 6 bases from J, with 19 bases between. This chain's CDR3 is CASSPQEGGRPEAFF. The CDR3 DNA reads TGTGCCAGTAGTCCCCAGGAGGGGGGTCGGCCTGAAGCTTTCTTT.

The chain joins TRBV5-4 to TRBJ2-3; D not certain. Germline V gives CDR1 SGHNT, CDR2 YYREEE (reference sequence). The CDR3 runs 15 residues. The V end lost 1 base, the J end lost 2 bases, and 11 bases lay between the germline ends. CDR3 protein: CASSLRAANTDTQYF. Here the CDR3 DNA reads TGTGCCAGCAGCTTGCGCGCGGCCAACACAGATACGCAGTATTTT.

The chain links TRBV7-3 to TRBJ2-2; 9 nucleotides agree with TRBD1. The length of the CDR3 is 14 residues. V dropped 7 bases and J dropped 6; count of bases not matched to a gene: 6. Germline-derived CDR1 and CDR2 are SGHTA and FQGTGA. CDR3 sequence: CASKVGQGSGELFF. The CDR3 DNA is TGTGCCAGCAAGGTTGGACAGGGGTCCGGGGAGCTGTTTTTT.

There are a few counts of this clone. DNA of the CDR3: TGTGCCATCAAAAAGGGACTAGCGGGGGGGTCCGGGGAGCTGTTTTTT. Amino acids: CAIKKGLAGGSGELFF. The genes are TRBV10-3 and TRBJ2-2; TRBD2 aligns across 16 bases. Looked up from germline, CDR1 is ENHRY and CDR2 is SYGVKD. The length of the CDR3 is 16 residues. V shed 7 bases and J 6 bases; nucleotides not matched to a gene: 5.